This T cell receptor beta chain was recorded in a study of blood T cell repertoires in COVID-19 (dated by TCRdb to the early 2020s). About the full investigation: Samples covering the acute and convalescent phases of COVID-19 were provided by collaborators in the United States, Italy and Spain. The repertoires were released in a freely available public database intended as a resource for research on the immune response to SARS-CoV-2. Deeply sampled blood TCRbeta repertoires from subjects exposed to, actively infected with, or recovered from COVID-19 were included in the dataset. The sample metadata nearly always contained a de-identified subject ID, COVID-19 status, age in years and sex. The samples were drawn from the first 160 participants of the ongoing ImmuneRACE study and from 1,254 subjects provided by 6 global collaborators. The prospective study material was composed of cDNA or gDNA derived from T cells, B-cell-depleted T cells, or PBMCs. Where HLA class I and class II types were available, the types were taken from metadata supplied by the sample provider, not from assay-based typing. Points the paper makes about the study in general: The amount of clinical and demographic metadata varied by source and participant and was provided uncurated.

Each collaborating institution followed its own protocols to collect whole blood in K2EDTA tubes. For TCRbeta analysis, collaborators shipped samples as frozen whole blood, isolated PBMCs, or DNA extracted from either of those sample types. The CDR3 measures 16 amino acids from cysteine to phenylalanine. The only DNA kept is the CDR3, 48 bases in frame from the first base. CDR1 MGHDK and CDR2 SYGVNS were looked up in the germline V gene. V and J are trimmed by 6 bases and 6 bases, and the gene matches miss 13 bases of the junction. TCRbeta CDR3 regions were amplified from genomic DNA using the immunoSEQ Assay, a bias-controlled multiplex PCR. Per the source publication's procedure: The number of nucleated cells in each sample was estimated by amplification of reference gene primers within the assay. Sequence reads were collapsed and filtered to measure the absolute abundance of every unique TCRbeta CDR3 rearrangement. Productive Simpson clonality was computed per sample as the square root of Simpson's diversity index over productive rearrangements. TCRdb mirrors the immuneACCESS table, restricted to in-frame sequences. Some clones are absent from its copies; in checked studies, under half trace to an unresolved V gene, and the reason for the others is unknown. V and J calls and clone size follow that table, whereas D and trimming were derived from the DNA. For this sample there are over 100,000 clones; roughly 80% appear just once. 10% to 15% of the sample comes from the top ten.

A note on this clone: Its antigen is not yet known. The record has no base qualities; no much larger clone is one base away.

The sample taken for sequencing was peripheral blood. This TCR derives from an older woman with acute or convalescent COVID-19. In this chain, TRBV25-1 is recombined with TRBJ1-3, and 8 junction bases match TRBD1. Here is the DNA: TGTGCCAGCAGCCCGCTGGGGGGGACAGGAAAAAACACCATATATTTT. Protein translation: CASSPLGGTGKNTIYF.